These T cell receptor beta chains were read from a single sample in a study of T cell repertoires in MIS-A myocarditis. Profiled with immunoSEQ multiplex PCR; TCRdb holds only in-frame clones, not every one. The table includes some 10,000 clones, roughly 91% detected once. Sequenced sample: thoracic lymph node tissue obtained at autopsy. Source of these receptors: a man between 18 and 35 years old with fulminant myocarditis from multisystem inflammatory syndrome in adults (MIS-A) after COVID-19. Each CDR3 is given with its conserved first and last residue. D genes are given only for firm matches. Expanded clones get a size class; other rows say once, few or many, or leave the size out.

size: few
D: TRBD1
J: TRBJ1-2
V: TRBV7-9
length: 15
CDR3: CASSSTGQQKDGYTF
DNA: TGTGCCAGCAGCAGCACGGGACAGCAGAAGGATGGCTACACCTTC

size: .
D: .
J: TRBJ2-3
V: TRBV27
length: 13
CDR3: CASTSKVGDTQYF
DNA: TGTGCCAGCACCTCTAAAGTAGGAGATACGCAGTATTTT

size: .
D: .
J: TRBJ2-7
V: TRBV5-5
length: 15
CDR3: CASSLRSDISYEQYF
DNA: TGTGCCAGCAGCTTGAGGTCGGACATATCCTACGAGCAGTACTTC

size: .
D: .
J: TRBJ2-1
V: TRBV2
length: 11
CDR3: CASRQYNEQFF
DNA: TGTGCCAGCAGACAGTACAATGAGCAGTTCTTC

size: .
D: TRBD1
J: TRBJ1-2
V: TRBV28
length: 15
CDR3: CASSSPGQGSYGYTF
DNA: TGTGCCAGCAGTTCGCCGGGACAGGGTTCCTATGGCTACACCTTC

size: .
D: TRBD1
J: TRBJ1-4
V: TRBV5-4
length: 14
CDR3: CASSLGRTGEKLFF
DNA: TGTGCCAGCAGCTTGGGACGGACAGGGGAAAAACTGTTTTTT

size: few
D: .
J: TRBJ1-1
V: TRBV30
length: 13
CDR3: CAWSPRKNTEAFF
DNA: TGTGCCTGGAGTCCGCGAAAGAACACTGAAGCTTTCTTT

size: .
D: .
J: TRBJ2-6
V: TRBV16
length: 19
CDR3: CASSPLRQADNSGANVLTF
DNA: TGTGCCAGCAGCCCCCTCCGGCAGGCCGATAACTCTGGGGCCAACGTCCTGACTTTC

size: .
D: TRBD1
J: TRBJ1-1
V: TRBV7-2
length: 15
CDR3: CASSDNRGGRTEAFF
DNA: TGTGCCAGCTCCGACAACAGGGGCGGGCGCACTGAAGCTTTCTTT

size: .
D: .
J: TRBJ2-3
V: TRBV19
length: 14
CDR3: CASRMRGSTDTQYF
DNA: TGTGCCAGTAGGATGCGAGGGTCCACAGATACGCAGTATTTT

size: .
D: TRBD1
J: TRBJ1-5
V: TRBV28
length: 13
CDR3: CASRGDRHQPQHF
DNA: TGTGCCAGCCGGGGGGACAGGCATCAGCCCCAGCATTTT

size: .
D: .
J: TRBJ1-6
V: TRBV27
length: 16
CDR3: CASSLFGRLDVSPLHF
DNA: TGTGCCAGCAGTTTATTCGGCAGGCTGGACGTTTCACCCCTCCACTTT

size: .
D: TRBD1
J: TRBJ1-1
V: TRBV5-6
length: 16
CDR3: CASSPDRGMSGTEAFF
DNA: TGTGCCAGCAGCCCCGACAGGGGGATGAGTGGTACTGAAGCTTTCTTT

size: .
D: TRBD1
J: TRBJ2-2
V: TRBV28
length: 15
CDR3: CASSFRDRVSGELFF
DNA: TGTGCCAGCAGTTTTCGGGACAGGGTCTCCGGGGAGCTGTTTTTT

size: .
D: TRBD1
J: TRBJ2-7
V: TRBV7-2
length: 15
CDR3: CASSYRTGGAYEQYF
DNA: TGTGCCAGCAGCTATAGGACAGGGGGCGCCTACGAGCAGTACTTC

size: .
D: TRBD1
J: TRBJ1-1
V: TRBV7-2
length: 13
CDR3: CASSLITGAEAFF
DNA: TGTGCCAGCAGCTTAATCACAGGGGCTGAAGCTTTCTTT

size: .
D: TRBD1
J: TRBJ2-5
V: TRBV18
length: 16
CDR3: CASSPYTRGPRETQYF
DNA: TGTGCCAGCTCACCATATACGAGGGGGCCAAGAGAGACCCAGTACTTC

size: .
D: .
J: TRBJ2-1
V: TRBV5-8
length: 15
CDR3: CASSLVIGGPDEQFF
DNA: TGTGCCAGCAGCTTGGTGATAGGAGGGCCCGATGAGCAGTTCTTC

size: .
D: .
J: TRBJ2-5
V: TRBV9
length: 14
CDR3: CASSVSGGQETQYF
DNA: TGTGCCAGCAGCGTCTCCGGTGGGCAGGAGACCCAGTACTTC

size: .
D: .
J: TRBJ1-1
V: TRBV19
length: 14
CDR3: CASSIGGKNTEAFF
DNA: TGTGCCAGTAGTATAGGAGGAAAGAACACTGAAGCTTTCTTT

size: .
D: TRBD2
J: TRBJ2-1
V: TRBV9
length: 16
CDR3: CASSPRDGGVGNEQFF
DNA: TGTGCCAGCAGCCCCCGGGACGGGGGGGTGGGCAATGAGCAGTTCTTC

size: .
D: .
J: TRBJ2-7
V: TRBV2
length: 12
CDR3: CASRDGSYEQYF
DNA: TGTGCCAGCCGGGACGGATCCTACGAGCAGTACTTC

size: .
D: .
J: TRBJ2-1
V: TRBV5-1
length: 10
CDR3: CASMGNEQFF
DNA: TGCGCCAGCATGGGGAATGAGCAGTTCTTC

size: .
D: .
J: TRBJ2-7
V: TRBV24-1
length: 15
CDR3: CATSDPRTGYYEQYF
DNA: TGTGCCACCAGTGATCCAAGGACGGGGTACTACGAGCAGTACTTC

size: once
D: TRBD1
J: TRBJ2-5
V: TRBV5-1
length: 13
CDR3: CASSVDRVETQYF
DNA: TGCGCCAGCAGCGTGGACAGGGTTGAGACCCAGTACTTC

size: few
D: .
J: TRBJ1-2
V: TRBV2
length: 13
CDR3: CASSDEGNYGYTF
DNA: TGTGCCAGCAGTGACGAGGGAAACTATGGCTACACCTTC

size: .
D: .
J: TRBJ2-7
V: TRBV15
length: 14
CDR3: CATSREGVSYEQYF
DNA: TGTGCCACCAGCAGAGAGGGGGTCTCCTACGAGCAGTACTTC

size: once
D: .
J: TRBJ1-2
V: TRBV7-2
length: 13
CDR3: CASSINGPIGYTF
DNA: TGTGCCAGCAGCATAAACGGACCGATTGGCTACACCTTC

size: .
D: .
J: TRBJ2-1
V: TRBV27
length: 13
CDR3: CASSLHRAGEQFF
DNA: TGTGCCAGCAGCTTGCACAGGGCGGGTGAGCAGTTCTTC

size: once
D: .
J: TRBJ1-2
V: TRBV12-3/TRBV12-4
length: 13
CDR3: CASSLAQGYGYTF
DNA: TGTGCCAGCAGTTTAGCGCAAGGTTATGGCTACACCTTC

size: .
D: .
J: TRBJ1-6
V: TRBV4-1
length: 16
CDR3: CASSQGQIFYNSPLHF
DNA: TGCGCCAGCAGCCAAGGACAGATTTTCTATAATTCACCCCTCCACTTT

size: .
D: TRBD1
J: TRBJ2-1
V: TRBV7-2
length: 17
CDR3: CASSPQGGQAQIYEQFF
DNA: TGTGCCAGCAGCCCTCAGGGGGGACAGGCCCAAATATATGAGCAGTTCTTC

size: .
D: TRBD2
J: TRBJ2-2
V: TRBV2
length: 16
CDR3: CASGPGLAGGPGELFF
DNA: TGTGCCAGCGGACCGGGACTAGCGGGGGGGCCCGGGGAGCTGTTTTTT